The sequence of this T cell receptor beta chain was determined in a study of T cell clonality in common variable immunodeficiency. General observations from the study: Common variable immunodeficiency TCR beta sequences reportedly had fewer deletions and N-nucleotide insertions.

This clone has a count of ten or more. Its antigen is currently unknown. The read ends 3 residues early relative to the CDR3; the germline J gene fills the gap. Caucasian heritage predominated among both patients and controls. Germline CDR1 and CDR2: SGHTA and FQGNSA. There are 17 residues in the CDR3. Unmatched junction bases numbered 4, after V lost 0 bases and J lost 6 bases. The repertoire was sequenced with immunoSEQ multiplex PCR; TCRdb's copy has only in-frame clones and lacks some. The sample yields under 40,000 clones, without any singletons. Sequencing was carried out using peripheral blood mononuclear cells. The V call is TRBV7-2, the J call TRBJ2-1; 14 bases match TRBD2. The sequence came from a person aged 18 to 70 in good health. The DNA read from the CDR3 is TGTGCCAGCAGCTTAGCCGTGGGACTAGCGGGAGCCAATGAG. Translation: CASSLAVGLAGANE. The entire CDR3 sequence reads CASSLAVGLAGANEQFF.